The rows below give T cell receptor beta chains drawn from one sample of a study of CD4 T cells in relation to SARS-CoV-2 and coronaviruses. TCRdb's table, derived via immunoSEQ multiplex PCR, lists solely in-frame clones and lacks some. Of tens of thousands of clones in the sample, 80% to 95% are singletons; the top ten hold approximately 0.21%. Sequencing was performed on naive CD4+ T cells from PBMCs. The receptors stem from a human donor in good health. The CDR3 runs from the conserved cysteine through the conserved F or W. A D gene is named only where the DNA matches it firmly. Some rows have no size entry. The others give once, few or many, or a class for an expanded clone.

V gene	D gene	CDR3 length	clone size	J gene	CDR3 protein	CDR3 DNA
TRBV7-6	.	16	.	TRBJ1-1	CASSPGGMKGRTEAFF	TGTGCCAGCAGCCCGGGGGGTATGAAGGGTCGCACTGAAGCTTTCTTT
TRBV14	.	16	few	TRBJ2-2	CASSQVLGANTGELFF	TGTGCCAGCAGCCAAGTCTTGGGGGCTAACACCGGGGAGCTGTTTTTT
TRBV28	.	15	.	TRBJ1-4	CASREQGSTNEKLFF	TGTGCCAGCAGGGAGCAGGGGTCAACTAATGAAAAACTGTTTTTT
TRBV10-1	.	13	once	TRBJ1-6	CASSGIEGRTLHF	TGCGCCAGCAGTGGGATAGAAGGGCGGACCCTCCACTTT
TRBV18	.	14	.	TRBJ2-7	CASSPGLADYEQYF	TGTGCCAGCTCACCAGGGCTGGCAGATTACGAGCAGTACTTC
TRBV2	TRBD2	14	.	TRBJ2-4	CASSESSGGLRRYF	TGTGCCAGCAGTGAATCTAGCGGGGGCCTCCGTCGGTACTTC
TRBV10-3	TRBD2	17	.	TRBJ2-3	CAISQGLAGENTDTQYF	TGTGCCATCAGCCAGGGACTAGCGGGGGAGAACACAGATACGCAGTATTTT
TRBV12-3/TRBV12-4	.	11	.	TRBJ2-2	CASSFAGELFF	TGTGCCAGCAGTTTCGCCGGGGAGCTGTTTTTT
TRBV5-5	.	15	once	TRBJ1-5	CASSRMDRPNQPQHF	TGTGCCAGCAGCAGGATGGACAGACCCAATCAGCCCCAGCATTTT
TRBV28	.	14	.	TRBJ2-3	CASRAMGSTDTQYF	TGTGCCAGCAGGGCAATGGGAAGCACAGATACGCAGTATTTT
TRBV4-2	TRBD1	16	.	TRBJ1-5	CASSQEQGLSNQPQHF	TGTGCCAGCAGCCAAGAACAGGGGCTAAGCAATCAGCCCCAGCATTTT
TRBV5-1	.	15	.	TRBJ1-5	CASSLSSGGYQPQHF	TGCGCCAGCAGCTTGTCATCTGGCGGGTATCAGCCCCAGCATTTT
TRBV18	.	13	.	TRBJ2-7	CASSPSADYEQYF	TGTGCCAGCTCACCTTCTGCGGACTACGAGCAGTACTTC
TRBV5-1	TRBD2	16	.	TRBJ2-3	CASSLELAGATDTQYF	TGCGCCAGCAGCTTGGAGCTAGCGGGGGCCACAGATACGCAGTATTTT
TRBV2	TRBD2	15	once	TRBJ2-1	CASSGWREDSNEQFF	TGTGCCAGCAGTGGATGGCGGGAGGACTCGAATGAGCAGTTCTTC
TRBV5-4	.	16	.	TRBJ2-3	CASSWKKQSLADTQYF	TGTGCCAGCAGCTGGAAGAAACAGTCTCTCGCAGATACGCAGTATTTT
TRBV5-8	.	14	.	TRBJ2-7	CASSPGHITYEQYF	TGTGCCAGCAGCCCGGGACACATTACCTACGAGCAGTACTTC
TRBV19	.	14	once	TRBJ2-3	CASSRRQSTDTQYF	TGTGCCAGTAGTAGAAGACAGAGCACAGATACGCAGTATTTT
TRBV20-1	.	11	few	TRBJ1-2	CSSAGGGGYTF	TGCTCAAGCGCGGGGGGCGGTGGCTACACCTTC
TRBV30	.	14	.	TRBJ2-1	CAWSALSRGNEQFF	TGTGCCTGGAGTGCACTATCCAGGGGCAATGAGCAGTTCTTC
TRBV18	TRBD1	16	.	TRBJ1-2	CASSPGQGALNYGYTF	TGTGCCAGCTCCCCGGGACAGGGGGCGCTTAACTATGGCTACACCTTC
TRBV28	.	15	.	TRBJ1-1	CASSERTVMNTEAFF	TGTGCCAGCAGCGAGAGGACAGTTATGAACACTGAAGCTTTCTTT
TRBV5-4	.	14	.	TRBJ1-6	CASSPGQANSPLHF	TGTGCCAGCAGCCCCGGCCAGGCCAATTCACCCCTCCACTTT
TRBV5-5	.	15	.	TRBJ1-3	CASSLGRTSGNTIYF	TGTGCCAGCAGCTTGGGACGGACCTCTGGAAACACCATATATTTT
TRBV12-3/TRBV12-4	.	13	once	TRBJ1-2	CASSLTDNYGYTF	TGTGCCAGCAGTTTAACGGATAACTATGGCTACACCTTC
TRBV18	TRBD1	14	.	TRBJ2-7	CASSPSSRQGEQYF	TGTGCCAGCTCACCATCTTCTCGACAGGGCGAGCAGTACTTC
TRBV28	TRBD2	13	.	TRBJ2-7	CASRAGGPYEQYF	TGTGCCAGCCGAGCGGGAGGGCCCTACGAGCAGTACTTC
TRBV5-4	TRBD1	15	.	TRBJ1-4	CASSSPGQGSEKLFF	TGTGCCAGCAGCTCACCGGGACAGGGGAGTGAAAAACTGTTTTTT
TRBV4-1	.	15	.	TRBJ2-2	CASSQGQLGTGELFF	TGCGCCAGCAGCCAAGGACAGCTGGGCACCGGGGAGCTGTTTTTT
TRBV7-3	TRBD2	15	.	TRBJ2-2	CASSLELAGAGELFF	TGTGCCAGCAGCTTAGAACTAGCGGGGGCCGGGGAGCTGTTTTTT
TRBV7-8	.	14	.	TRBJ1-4	CASSSDEGNEKLFF	TGTGCCAGCAGTTCGGATGAGGGTAATGAAAAACTGTTTTTT
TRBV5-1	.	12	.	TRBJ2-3	CASSLGSDTQYF	TGCGCCAGCAGCTTGGGATCAGATACGCAGTATTTT
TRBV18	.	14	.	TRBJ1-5	CASSPTGGNQPQHF	TGTGCCAGCTCACCCACTGGCGGAAATCAGCCCCAGCATTTT
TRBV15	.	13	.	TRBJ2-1	CATSLGSYNEQFF	TGTGCCACCAGTTTAGGGTCCTACAATGAGCAGTTCTTC
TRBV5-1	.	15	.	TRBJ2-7	CASSLASGQAYEQYF	TGCGCCAGCAGCTTGGCATCGGGACAAGCCTACGAGCAGTACTTC
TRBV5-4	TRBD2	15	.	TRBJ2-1	CASSLGREGFHEQFF	TGTGCCAGCAGCTTGGGGCGGGAGGGCTTCCATGAGCAGTTCTTC
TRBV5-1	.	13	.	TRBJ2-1	CASSFLGGNEQFF	TGCGCCAGCAGCTTCCTGGGTGGCAATGAGCAGTTCTTC
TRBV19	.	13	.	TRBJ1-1	CASSFEVTTEAFF	TGTGCCAGCTCCTTCGAGGTAACCACTGAAGCTTTCTTT
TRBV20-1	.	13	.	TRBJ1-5	CSAIERRNQPQHF	TGCAGTGCTATTGAACGGCGCAATCAGCCCCAGCATTTT
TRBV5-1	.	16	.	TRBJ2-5	CASSLDRLAPGETQYF	TGCGCCAGCAGCTTGGATCGGCTAGCTCCGGGGGAGACCCAGTACTTC
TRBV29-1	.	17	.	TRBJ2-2	CSVEVSGTPMNTGELFF	TGCAGCGTTGAAGTGTCGGGGACACCTATGAACACCGGGGAGCTGTTTTTT
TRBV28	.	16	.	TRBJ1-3	CASSFNRGARGNTIYF	TGTGCCAGCAGTTTTAATCGGGGGGCAAGAGGAAACACCATATATTTT
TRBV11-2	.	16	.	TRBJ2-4	CASSSTGRLAKNIQYF	TGTGCCAGCAGCTCAACAGGGCGCCTAGCCAAAAACATTCAGTACTTC
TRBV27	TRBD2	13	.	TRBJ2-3	CASSGRAPDTQYF	TGTGCCAGCAGCGGGAGGGCCCCAGATACGCAGTATTTT